The clone carrying this TCR beta chain was counted a few times. These data originate in a study of OX40 agonist ivuxolimab in advanced cancers. Study at large: Those treated in dose escalation had hepatocellular carcinoma, melanoma, renal cell cancer or head and neck cancer. Participants averaged approximately 65 years of age (range about 23 to 80) and were under 90% male.

Per germline, CDR1 SNHLY and CDR2 FYNNEI. CDR3 length: 14 amino acids. The J segment lost 5 bases and the V segment lost 6 bases, leaving 4 bases of the junction unmatched. The data were produced by immunoSEQ multiplex PCR, yet TCRdb's version contains in-frame clones alone and is incomplete. The sample holds about 68,000 clones, around 80% seen once. The clonotype comes from an adult with an advanced solid tumor such as melanoma, head and neck, liver or kidney cancer. V is TRBV2 and J is TRBJ1-4; 9 nucleotides agree with TRBD1. Source: CD4+ or CD8+ T cells sorted from blood, taken in a trial of the OX40 agonist ivuxolimab. For the CDR3, the DNA is TGTGCCAGCAGCCGGGACAGGGAAAATGAAAAACTGTTTTTT. Its translation: CASSRDRENEKLFF.